The 14 T cell receptor beta chains below all came from one sample that was sequenced in a study of OX40 agonist ivuxolimab in advanced cancers. Method: immunoSEQ multiplex PCR; TCRdb's copy keeps in-frame clones and lacks some. The data contain about 66,000 clones, roughly 87% of them singletons. Material: CD4+ or CD8+ T cells sorted from blood, obtained in a trial of the OX40 agonist ivuxolimab. These receptors all stem from an adult with an advanced solid tumor such as melanoma, head and neck, liver or kidney cancer.

The rearrangement joins TRBV10-2 to TRBJ2-2; 9 bases match TRBD1. The J segment lost 0 bases and the V segment lost 4 bases, leaving 3 bases of the junction unmatched. This CDR3 has 16 residues. Germline CDR1 reads WSHSY; CDR2 reads SAAADI. The CDR3 loop is CASSVQGASNTGELFF. The DNA for the CDR3 is TGCGCCAGCAGTGTACAGGGGGCTTCGAACACCGGGGAGCTGTTTTTT.

The chain uses TRBV19 and TRBJ2-7; D is possibly TRBD2 (7 bases). Germline values: CDR1 LNHDA, CDR2 SQIVND (reference sequence). V shed 6 bases and J shed 3 bases, with 18 bases lying between them. This CDR3 has 15 amino acids. In DNA, the CDR3 is TGTGCCAGTAGGCGGGGGCAGGGCCCCAACTACGAGCAGTACTTC. This gives the protein CASRRGQGPNYEQYF.

The CDR3 bases are TGTGCCAGCAGCGAGGGGGACAGGTTCACTGAAGCTTTCTTT. It specifies CASSEGDRFTEAFF. The chain combines TRBV7-3 with TRBJ1-1, with 8 bases matching TRBD1. Germline CDR1 and CDR2: SGHTA and FQGTGA. The J segment lost 4 bases and the V segment lost 5 bases, leaving 6 bases of the junction unmatched. This CDR3 is built from 14 residues.

The CDR3 bases are TGTGCCAGCAGCGTAGGCCCCCGCGGCACAGATACGCAGTATTTT. As protein: CASSVGPRGTDTQYF. J is TRBJ2-3 and V is TRBV9; the D is unclear. The CDR3 has 15 residues. Trimming removed 0 bases from V and 1 base from J, with 9 bases in between. In germline, CDR1 is SGDLS, CDR2 YYNGEE.

V gene TRBV7-9 combines with J gene TRBJ2-3; 7 bases fit TRBD2. From germline, CDR1 is SEHNR and CDR2 FQNEAQ (reference sequence). CDR3 length equals 16 residues. J was trimmed by 7 bases and V by 1 base; bases with no gene match: 11. The CDR3 protein is CASSLGYGEGGNTQYF. As DNA, the CDR3 is TGTGCCAGCAGCTTAGGGTACGGGGAGGGAGGTAATACGCAGTATTTT. The complete variable domain, with remaining parts taken from reference TRBV7-9 and TRBJ2-3, reads DTGVSQNPRHKITKRGQNVTFRCDPISEHNRLYWYRQTLGQGPEFLTYFQNEAQLEKSRLLSDRFSAERPKGSFSTLEIQRTEQGDSAMYLCASSLGYGEGGNTQYFGPGTRLTVL.

V and J are TRBV29-1 and TRBJ2-7; D uncertain. From germline, CDR1 is SQVTM and CDR2 ANQGSEA. V was shortened by 1 base and J by 12 bases, with 13 bases between the two germline ends. The CDR3 has 11 amino acids. CDR3 sequence reads: CSVEGGARMYF. In DNA, the CDR3 is TGCAGCGTTGAAGGCGGAGCCCGAATGTACTTC.

This chain connects TRBV5-6 to TRBJ1-1, with 8 positions matching TRBD1. The length of the CDR3 is 14 residues. The germline gives CDR1 SGHDT, CDR2 YYEEEE. With 4 bases clipped from V and 5 bases from J, the junction kept 7 bases outside the gene matches. For the CDR3, the DNA is TGTGCCAGCAGCGCCCGACAGGGGTTGACTGAAGCTTTCTTT. Translating it yields CASSARQGLTEAFF.

The rearrangement joins TRBV28 to TRBJ2-3, with D perhaps TRBD1 (6 bases). Looked up from germline, CDR1 is MDHEN and CDR2 is SYDVKM. The CDR3 totals 13 residues. Trimming shortened V by 6 bases and J by 2 bases, and 9 bases separated the two germline ends. The CDR3 here is CASRTGITDTQYF. CDR3 DNA sequence: TGTGCCAGCAGGACAGGTATCACAGATACGCAGTATTTT.

The table lists this clone with a few counts. The chain couples TRBV7-2 to TRBJ1-5; unclear D gene. Trimming cost V 1 base and J 3 bases, with 7 bases left between them. The length of the CDR3 is 14 residues. Germline-derived CDR1 and CDR2 are SGHTA and FQGNSA. The DNA for the CDR3 is TGTGCCAGCAGCTTAGAGACGAACAATCAGCCCCAGCATTTT. Its protein is CASSLETNNQPQHF. The variable domain in full, with the rest retrieved from reference TRBV7-2 and TRBJ1-5, is GAGVSQSPSNKVTEKGKDVELRCDPISGHTALYWYRQSLGQGLEFLIYFQGNSAPDKSGLPSDRFSAERTGGSVSTLTIQRTQQEDSAVYLCASSLETNNQPQHFGDGTRLSIL.

The V gene is TRBV14, the J gene TRBJ2-7; no firm D call. Trimming shortened V by 4 bases and J by 2 bases, and 15 bases separated the two germline ends. CDR3 size: 15 residues. CDR1 is SGHDN and CDR2 is FVKESK in the germline V gene. The chain's CDR3 is CASSRQDSGAYEQYF. The CDR3 DNA follows: TGTGCCAGCAGCCGCCAGGATAGTGGGGCCTACGAGCAGTACTTC.

The V and J genes are TRBV28 and TRBJ2-3; D may be TRBD1 (6 bases). The CDR3 totals 12 residues. Germline assignment: CDR1 MDHEN and CDR2 SYDVKM. Trimming stripped 3 bases from V and 15 bases from J, with 16 bases between. The CDR3, as DNA: TGTGCCAGCAGTTTTTCGTTACAGGGTCAATATTTT. Residues: CASSFSLQGQYF.

The chain couples TRBV19 to TRBJ1-5; D gene unclear. Germline loops: CDR1 LNHDA, CDR2 SQIVND (reference sequence). This CDR3 comprises 13 residues. V dropped 3 bases and J dropped 3 bases, with 6 bases sitting between them. CDR3 nucleotides: TGTGCCAGTAGTATCAGAAACAATCAGCCCCAGCATTTT. This sequence encodes CASSIRNNQPQHF.

The chain is built from TRBV10-2 and TRBJ2-2; no definite D call. Germline V gene lookup returns CDR1 WSHSY and CDR2 SAAADI. Trimming shortened V by 4 bases and J by 7 bases, and 7 bases separated the two germline ends. This CDR3 has 12 amino acids. As DNA, the CDR3 is TGCGCCAGCAGTGGGCGGAGCGGGGAGCTGTTTTTT. Its protein product is CASSGRSGELFF.

J is TRBJ1-5 and V is TRBV27; the match to TRBD1 covers 7 bases. This CDR3 region has 15 residues. Looked up from germline, CDR1 is MNHEY and CDR2 is SMNVEV (reference sequence). The V segment lost 2 bases and the J segment 3 bases; nucleotides outside the gene matches: 4. CDR3 bases: TGTGCCAGCAGTTTAGGGACAGCTATCAATCAGCCCCAGCATTTT. Its protein is CASSLGTAINQPQHF.